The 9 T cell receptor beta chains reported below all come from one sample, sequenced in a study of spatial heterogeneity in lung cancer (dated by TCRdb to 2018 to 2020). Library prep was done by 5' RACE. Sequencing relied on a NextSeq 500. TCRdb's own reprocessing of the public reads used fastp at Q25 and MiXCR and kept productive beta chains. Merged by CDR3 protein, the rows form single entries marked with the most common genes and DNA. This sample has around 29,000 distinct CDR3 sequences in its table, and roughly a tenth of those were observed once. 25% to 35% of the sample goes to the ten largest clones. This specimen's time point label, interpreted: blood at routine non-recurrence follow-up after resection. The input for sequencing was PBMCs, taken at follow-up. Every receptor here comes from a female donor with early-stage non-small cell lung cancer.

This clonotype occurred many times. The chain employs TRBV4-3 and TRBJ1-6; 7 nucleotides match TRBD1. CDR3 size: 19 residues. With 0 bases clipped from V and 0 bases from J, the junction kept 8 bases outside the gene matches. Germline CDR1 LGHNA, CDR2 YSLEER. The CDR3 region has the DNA TGCGCCAGCAGCCAAGAATTGTTCAGGGGGAGCTCCTATAATTCACCCCTCCACTTT. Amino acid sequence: CASSQELFRGSSYNSPLHF.

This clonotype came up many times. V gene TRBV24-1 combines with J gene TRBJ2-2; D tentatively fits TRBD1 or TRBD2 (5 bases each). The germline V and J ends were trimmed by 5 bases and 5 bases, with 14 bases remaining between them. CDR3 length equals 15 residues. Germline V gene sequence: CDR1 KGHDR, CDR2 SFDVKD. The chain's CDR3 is CATSGGTARTGELFF. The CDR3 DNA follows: TGTGCCACCAGTGGGGGGACGGCCAGGACCGGGGAGCTGTTTTTT.

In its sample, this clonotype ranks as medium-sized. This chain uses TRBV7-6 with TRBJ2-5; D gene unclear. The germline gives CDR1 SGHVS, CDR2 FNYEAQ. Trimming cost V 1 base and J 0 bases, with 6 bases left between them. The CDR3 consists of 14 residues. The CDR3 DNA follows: TGTGCCAGCAGCTTAGGTGGCTACCAAGAGACCCAGTACTTC. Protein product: CASSLGGYQETQYF. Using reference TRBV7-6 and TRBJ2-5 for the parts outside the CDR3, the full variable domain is GAGVSQSPRYKVTKRGQDVALRCDPISGHVSLYWYRQALGQGPEFLTYFNYEAQQDKSGLPNDRFSAERPEGSISTLTIQRTEQRDSAMYRCASSLGGYQETQYFGPGTRLLVL.

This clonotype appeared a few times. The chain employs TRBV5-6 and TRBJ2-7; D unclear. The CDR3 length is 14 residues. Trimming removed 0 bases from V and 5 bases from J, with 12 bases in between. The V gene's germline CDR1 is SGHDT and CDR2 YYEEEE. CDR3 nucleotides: TGTGCCAGCAGCTTGGAGGTGGGCTTCGACGAGCAGTACTTC. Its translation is CASSLEVGFDEQYF.

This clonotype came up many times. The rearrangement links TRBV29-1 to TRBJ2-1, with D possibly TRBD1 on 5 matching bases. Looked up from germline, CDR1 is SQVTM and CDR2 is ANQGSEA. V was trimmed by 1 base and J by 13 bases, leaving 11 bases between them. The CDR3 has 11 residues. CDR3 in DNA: TGCAGCGTTGAAGGAGCCACAGGACAGTTCTTC. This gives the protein CSVEGATGQFF.

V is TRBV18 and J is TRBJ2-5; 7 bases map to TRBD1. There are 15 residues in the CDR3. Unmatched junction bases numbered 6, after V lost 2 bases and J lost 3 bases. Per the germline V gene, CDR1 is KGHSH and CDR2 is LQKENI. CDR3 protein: CASSPGGQGEETQYF. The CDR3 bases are TGTGCCAGCTCACCAGGCGGGCAGGGGGAAGAGACCCAGTACTTC.

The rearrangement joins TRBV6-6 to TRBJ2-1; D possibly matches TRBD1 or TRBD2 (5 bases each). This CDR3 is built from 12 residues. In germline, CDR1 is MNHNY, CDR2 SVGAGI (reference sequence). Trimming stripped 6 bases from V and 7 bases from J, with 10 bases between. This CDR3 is CASRTEGNEQFF. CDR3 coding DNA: TGTGCCAGCAGAACCGAGGGGAATGAGCAGTTCTTC.

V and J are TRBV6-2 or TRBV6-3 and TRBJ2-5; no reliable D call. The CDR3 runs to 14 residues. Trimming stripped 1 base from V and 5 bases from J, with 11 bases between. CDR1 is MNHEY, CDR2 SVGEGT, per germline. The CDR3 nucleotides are TGTGCCAGCAGTTACTTGATCCGGCCGGAGACCCAGTACTTC. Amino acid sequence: CASSYLIRPETQYF.

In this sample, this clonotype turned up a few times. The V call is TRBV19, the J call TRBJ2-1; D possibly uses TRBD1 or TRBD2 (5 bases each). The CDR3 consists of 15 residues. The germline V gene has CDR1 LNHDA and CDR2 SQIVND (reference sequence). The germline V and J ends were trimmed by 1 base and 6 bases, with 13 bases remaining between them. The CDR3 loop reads CASSIGGAPLNEQFF. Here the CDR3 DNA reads TGTGCCAGTAGTATAGGAGGGGCACCCCTCAATGAGCAGTTCTTC.